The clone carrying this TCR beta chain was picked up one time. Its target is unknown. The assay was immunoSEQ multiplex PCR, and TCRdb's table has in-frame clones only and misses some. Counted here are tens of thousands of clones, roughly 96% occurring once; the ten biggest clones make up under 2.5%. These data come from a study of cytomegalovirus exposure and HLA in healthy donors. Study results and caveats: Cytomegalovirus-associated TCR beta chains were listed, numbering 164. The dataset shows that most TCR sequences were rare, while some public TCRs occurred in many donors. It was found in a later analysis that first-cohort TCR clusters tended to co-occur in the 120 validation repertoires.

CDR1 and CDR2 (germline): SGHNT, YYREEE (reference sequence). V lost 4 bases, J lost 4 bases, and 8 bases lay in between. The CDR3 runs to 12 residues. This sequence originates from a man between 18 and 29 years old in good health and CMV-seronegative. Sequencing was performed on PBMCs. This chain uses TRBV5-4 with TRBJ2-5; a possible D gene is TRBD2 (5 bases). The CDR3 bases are TGTGCCAGCAGCGGAGGACTAGAGACCCAGTACTTC. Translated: CASSGGLETQYF.